This T cell receptor (beta chain) derives from a study of cytomegalovirus exposure and HLA in healthy donors. V was clipped by 3 bases and J by 2 bases, with 11 bases between them. The V gene's germline CDR1 is MDHEN and CDR2 SYDVKM. There are 15 residues in the CDR3. PCR used 60 Vbeta primers and 13 Jbeta primers. Assay: immunoSEQ multiplex PCR; the TCRdb copy retains only in-frame clones and omits some. Of 150,000 to 250,000 clones listed, roughly 79% are singletons. V and J are TRBV28 and TRBJ1-5, with TRBD1 as a possible D gene (5 bases). The sample taken for sequencing was PBMCs. This receptor was obtained from a man aged 25 to 40 in good health and CMV-seronegative. CDR3 loop: CASSLWGEGNQPQHF. In DNA form, the CDR3 reads TGTGCCAGCAGTTTGTGGGGGGAAGGCAATCAGCCCCAGCATTTT.